This TCR beta chain originates from a study of technical replicates of blood from a handful of donors. The trim removed 8 bases at V and 1 base at J, leaving 7 bases unmatched. The CDR3 is 15 residues long. In germline, CDR1 is MNHEY, CDR2 SMNVEV (reference sequence). Measured with immunoSEQ multiplex PCR; TCRdb has only the in-frame clones, and not every one. The table has tens of thousands of clones, around 92% seen once. The chain carries TRBV27 and TRBJ2-5, with 10 positions matching TRBD2. The sequence was collected from a human donor in good health. The specimen was T cells isolated from PBMCs. The CDR3 sequence is CASGLGTSVQETQYF. CDR3 bases: TGTGCCAGCGGCTTAGGGACTAGCGTCCAAGAGACCCAGTACTTC.